This entry describes one TCR beta chain. Its antigen is not identified. After constant-region reverse-primer amplification, full-length variable regions underwent semi-nested PCR with Nested Universal Primer A. In TCRdb, the 5' RACE reads were re-called with MiXCR into one record per CDR3 protein. The profile shows about 32,000 distinct CDR3 sequences, roughly a quarter of them singletons. Study-level results: The larger cohort examined one V-J beta rearrangement, not whole repertoires. Tumor Treg TCRs overlapped most with tumor naive CD4+ cells. In terms of TCR gene usage, tumor memory CD4+ T cells clustered together with blood and lymph node memory CD4+ cells, as well as with lymph node naive CD4+ cells.

Treg sorting used a CD4+CD25+CD127-/low gate. Sample: tumor-infiltrating Tregs sorted from the breast tumor. This clonotype was sampled from a female donor with breast cancer.

This chain's CDR3 is CAAGQGHGYTF. The DNA of the CDR3 is TGTGCCGCAGGGCAGGGCCATGGCTACACCTTC. J is TRBJ1-2 and V is TRBV6-5; D possibly corresponds to TRBD1 (5 bases). V was cut by 11 bases and J by 6 bases, with 13 bases left in between. Germline lookup yields CDR1 MNHEY and CDR2 SVGAGI. The CDR3 contains 11 residues.